The rows below give T cell receptor beta chains drawn from one sample of a study of CXCR3-negative and CXCR3-positive naive CD8 T cells. TCRdb reanalyzed the 5' RACE reads, giving one entry per CDR3 protein sequence and no DNA. The table lists over 95,000 distinct CDR3 sequences, with 0.36% in the top ten. The sequencing sample was made of naive CXCR3+ CD8+ T cells from blood. The receptor source for this set is a human donor in good health. Some clones in this sample may be carry-over from other donors' samples. CDR3s include the opening cysteine and the closing phenylalanine or tryptophan. Each record gives: CDR3 protein, V gene, J gene.

CASSLGGWGSYEQYF	TRBV7-9	TRBJ2-7
CASSLQGNSGNTIYF	TRBV27	TRBJ1-3
CASSPDRTNEKLLF	TRBV5-1	TRBJ1-4
CASSSSPSSSYNEQFF	TRBV7-9	TRBJ2-1
CASSVSRNEQFF	TRBV2	TRBJ2-1
CASSLVRVSPSGGNIQYF	TRBV7-9	TRBJ2-4
CATSRDSRTGYNEQFF	TRBV15	TRBJ2-1
CASSLFRDRDYEQYF	TRBV5-4	TRBJ2-7
CIGTSNTGELFF	TRBV29-1	TRBJ2-2
CSARLAGAPFRDTQYF	TRBV20-1	TRBJ2-3
CASSLVGGSSYNEQFF	TRBV28	TRBJ2-1
CASSLEAAGMNTEAFF	TRBV5-1	TRBJ1-1
CASSLEGYGYTF	TRBV5-1	TRBJ1-2
CSARDSSPRQAYSPLHF	TRBV20-1	TRBJ1-6
CASSLTEDSNQPQHF	TRBV28	TRBJ1-5
CARGPTAGPLYEQYF	TRBV2	TRBJ2-7
CSASRRGAGLAVYSYEQYF	TRBV20-1	TRBJ2-7
CASSIVGLAGYNEQFF	TRBV19	TRBJ2-1
CSALSGGTEAFF	TRBV20-1	TRBJ1-1
CASSYFLTSESYEQYF	TRBV6-2/TRBV6-3	TRBJ2-7
CASSLRQGGYEQYF	TRBV23-1	TRBJ2-7
CASSTGQDGNTEAFF	TRBV6-2/TRBV6-3	TRBJ1-1
CASSPPTGSGDAFF	TRBV5-1	TRBJ1-1
CASSTTRQPTAKNIQYF	TRBV21-1	TRBJ2-4
CASSTLPLGQAEGPSYNEQFF	TRBV12-3/TRBV12-4	TRBJ2-1
CAWSVRRAPYEQYF	TRBV30	TRBJ2-7
CAISGTGDDEQFF	TRBV6-2/TRBV6-3	TRBJ2-1
CASSLVVSYNSPLHF	TRBV28	TRBJ1-6
CASSLSGGLPYEQYF	TRBV28	TRBJ2-7
CATQGGPTYEQYF	TRBV5-6	TRBJ2-7
CASSFLTSSLYGYTF	TRBV28	TRBJ1-2
CASSLATGFYEQYF	TRBV7-2	TRBJ2-7
CASSLSAFYYIEQYF	TRBV7-2	TRBJ2-7
CSVAGTGAQGVAGELFF	TRBV29-1	TRBJ2-2
CASSQGASGSTDTQYF	TRBV4-3	TRBJ2-3
CASSSPEAGAYEQYF	TRBV5-1	TRBJ2-7
CASRPSDADTQYF	TRBV7-2	TRBJ2-3
CASRGTANTGELFF	TRBV3-1	TRBJ2-2
CASSPGGGPPEAFF	TRBV18	TRBJ1-1
CASSVAVATGVYEQYF	TRBV9	TRBJ2-7
CSASGRNLYNEQFF	TRBV20-1	TRBJ2-1
CASTPGLAGVGADTQYF	TRBV12-3/TRBV12-4	TRBJ2-3
CSARDLTGTYEQYF	TRBV20-1	TRBJ2-7
CASSGSFTDLNEQFF	TRBV7-6	TRBJ2-1
CSVWAFPNTEAFF	TRBV29-1	TRBJ1-1
CASSLGVRAGARDISEAFF	TRBV12-3/TRBV12-4	TRBJ1-1
CSVDTSYEQYF	TRBV29-1	TRBJ2-7
CASSLSGFSTNEKLFF	TRBV5-1	TRBJ1-4
CASSATSSYTF	TRBV9	TRBJ1-2
CASSRGAKQYF	TRBV11-3	TRBJ2-7
CASSLNYGGTEAFF	TRBV27	TRBJ1-1
CASSFSLTGELFF	TRBV12-3/TRBV12-4	TRBJ2-2
CSARGLEGRETQYF	TRBV20-1	TRBJ2-5
CASSVDVADEQYF	TRBV9	TRBJ2-7
CASSQDSDRGYEQYF	TRBV3-1	TRBJ2-7
CASSVQSAGGDTQYF	TRBV9	TRBJ2-3
CASSLSDDRGYEQYF	TRBV13	TRBJ2-7